Listed here is a single T cell receptor beta chain. The antigen is unknown. Libraries were made from TCR beta cDNA, and they carried unique molecular identifiers. TCRdb fed the PCR reads into MiXCR, producing one record per CDR3 protein. The table records approximately 690,000 distinct CDR3 sequences, more than 50% of them present only once. This sample is part of a study of post-analysis software for immune sequencing data. On the study more broadly: Patients had relapsing-remitting, secondary progressive or progressive-relapsing multiple sclerosis; some lacked subtype. Points from the study as a whole: Multiple sclerosis was associated with a significant reduction in normalized Chao1 diversity relative to controls. In patients, about 5 TRBV segments were more frequent than in controls, with TRBV5-6, TRBV5-1 and TRBV20-1 among them.

This CDR3 has 16 amino acids. Germline V gene sequence: CDR1 SGHAT, CDR2 FQNNGV. Trimming pared 6 bases from V and 5 bases from J, leaving 20 bases between. This chain joins TRBV11-2 and TRBJ2-1; D perhaps matches TRBD1 (6 bases). Specimen: blood. The TCR originated in a girl aged 2-9 years with multiple sclerosis. The CDR3: CASRSSYRASHNEQFF. As DNA, the CDR3 is TGTGCCAGCAGGTCCTCCTACAGGGCATCCCACAATGAGCAGTTCTTC.